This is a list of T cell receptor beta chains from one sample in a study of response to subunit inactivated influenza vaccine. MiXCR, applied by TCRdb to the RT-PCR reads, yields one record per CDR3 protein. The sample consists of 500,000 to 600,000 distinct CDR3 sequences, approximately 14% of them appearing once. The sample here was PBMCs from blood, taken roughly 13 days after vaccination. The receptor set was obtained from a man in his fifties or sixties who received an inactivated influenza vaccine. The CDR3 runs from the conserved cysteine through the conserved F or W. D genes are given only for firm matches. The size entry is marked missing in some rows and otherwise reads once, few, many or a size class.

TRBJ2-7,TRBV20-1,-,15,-,CSARLEGAYLREQYF,TGCAGTGCTAGACTGGAGGGAGCTTACCTACGAGAGCAGTACTTC
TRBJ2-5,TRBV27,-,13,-,CASSLPSKETQYF,TGTGCCAGCAGTTTACCCTCGAAAGAGACCCAGTACTTC
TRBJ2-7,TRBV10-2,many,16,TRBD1,CASSHTGTGIYYEQYF,TGCGCCAGCAGCCACACCGGGACAGGGATTTATTACGAGCAGTACTTC
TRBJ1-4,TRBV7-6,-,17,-,CASSTLRRRATNEKLFF,TGTGCCAGCAGCACCCTTCGCAGGCGGGCAACTAATGAAAAACTGTTTTTT
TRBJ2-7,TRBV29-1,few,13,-,CSATSSSGTGPYF,TGCAGCGCCACGAGTTCCTCCGGGACTGGGCCCTACTTC
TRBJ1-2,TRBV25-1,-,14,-,CASSEVGHAGGYTF,TGTGCCAGCAGTGAAGTAGGGCACGCGGGCGGCTACACCTTC
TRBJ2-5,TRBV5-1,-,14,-,CASSTTQGQETQYF,TGCGCCAGCAGCACGACACAGGGCCAAGAGACCCAGTACTTC
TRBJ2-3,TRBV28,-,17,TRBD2,CASSSPGLAGLEDTQYF,TGTGCCAGCAGTTCCCCGGGACTAGCGGGATTAGAAGATACGCAGTATTTT
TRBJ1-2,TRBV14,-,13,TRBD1,CASSPSGGVGYTF,TGTGCCAGCAGTCCCTCAGGGGGCGTGGGCTACACCTTC
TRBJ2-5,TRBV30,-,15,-,CAWRRVRGWQETQYF,TGTGCCTGGAGGAGAGTCAGGGGTTGGCAAGAGACCCAGTACTTC
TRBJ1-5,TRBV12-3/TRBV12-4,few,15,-,CASSPSSRNNQPQHF,TGTGCCAGCAGTCCCAGTAGCCGGAATAATCAGCCCCAGCATTTT
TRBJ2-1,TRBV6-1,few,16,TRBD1,CASRVFWTGPHNEQFF,TGTGCCAGCAGGGTTTTTTGGACAGGGCCCCACAATGAGCAGTTCTTC
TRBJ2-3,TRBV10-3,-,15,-,CAIMSGSDPTDTQYF,TGTGCCATCATGTCAGGTAGCGACCCCACAGATACGCAGTATTTT
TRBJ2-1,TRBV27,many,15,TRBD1,CASRLGQGSYNEQFF,TGTGCCAGCAGGCTCGGACAGGGGTCCTACAATGAGCAGTTCTTC
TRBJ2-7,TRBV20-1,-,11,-,CSARESTEQYF,TGCAGTGCTAGAGAATCGACCGAGCAGTACTTC
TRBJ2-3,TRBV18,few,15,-,CASSPQLGGTDTQYF,TGTGCCAGCTCCCCCCAGCTCGGAGGCACAGATACGCAGTATTTT
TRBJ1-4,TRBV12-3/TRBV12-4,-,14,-,CASSFGAGSEKLFF,TGTGCCAGCAGTTTTGGGGCTGGGTCTGAAAAACTGTTTTTT
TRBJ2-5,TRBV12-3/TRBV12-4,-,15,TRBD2,CASRLPGLAGGAQYF,TGTGCCAGCAGACTCCCCGGACTAGCGGGGGGTGCCCAGTACTTC
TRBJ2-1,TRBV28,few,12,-,CASPRMGNEQFF,TGTGCCAGCCCTCGAATGGGGAATGAGCAGTTCTTC
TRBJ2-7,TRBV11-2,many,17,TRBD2,CASSLTSGRGTSYEQYF,TGTGCCAGCAGCTTGACTAGCGGGAGAGGTACATCCTACGAGCAGTACTTC
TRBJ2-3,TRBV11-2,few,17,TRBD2,CASSLRTSGRAADTQYF,TGTGCCAGCAGCTTACGGACTAGCGGGAGGGCCGCAGATACGCAGTATTTT
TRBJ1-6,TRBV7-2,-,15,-,CASSLRAGGNSPLHF,TGTGCCAGCAGCTTAAGGGCGGGGGGGAATTCACCCCTCCACTTT
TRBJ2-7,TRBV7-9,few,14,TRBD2,CASSFPGTTGEQYF,TGTGCCAGCAGCTTTCCAGGGACTACCGGGGAGCAGTACTTC
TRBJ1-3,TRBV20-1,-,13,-,CSASGRSGNTIYF,TGCAGTGCCTCGGGACGCTCTGGAAACACCATATATTTT
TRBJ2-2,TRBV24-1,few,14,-,CATSEAGFTGELFF,TGTGCCACCAGTGAGGCAGGGTTTACCGGGGAGCTGTTTTTT
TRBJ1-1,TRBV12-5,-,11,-,CASAVNTEAFF,TGTGCTAGTGCCGTGAACACTGAAGCTTTCTTT
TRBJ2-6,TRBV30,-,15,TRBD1,CAWGQGLSGANVLTF,TGTGCCTGGGGACAGGGACTCTCTGGGGCCAACGTCCTGACTTTC
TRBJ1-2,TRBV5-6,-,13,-,CASSFVGADGYTF,TGTGCCAGCAGCTTCGTAGGGGCGGATGGCTACACCTTC
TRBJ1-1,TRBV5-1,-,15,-,CASSLEGQSNTEAFF,TGCGCCAGCAGCTTGGAAGGACAGTCGAACACTGAAGCTTTCTTT
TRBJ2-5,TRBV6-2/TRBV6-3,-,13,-,CASSRGHQETQYF,TGTGCCAGCAGTCGGGGACACCAAGAGACCCAGTACTTC
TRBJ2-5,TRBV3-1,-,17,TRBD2,CASSQEPAGGPRETQYF,TGTGCCAGCAGCCAAGAACCAGCGGGGGGGCCACGAGAGACCCAGTACTTC
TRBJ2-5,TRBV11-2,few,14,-,CASSSVTGWETQYF,TGTGCCAGCAGCTCCGTTACAGGGTGGGAGACCCAGTACTTC
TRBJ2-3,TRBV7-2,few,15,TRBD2,CASRMTSGRTDTQYF,TGTGCCAGCAGAATGACTAGCGGGAGAACAGATACGCAGTATTTT
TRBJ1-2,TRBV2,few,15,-,CASSDVGGSSYGYTF,TGTGCCAGCAGTGATGTTGGTGGCAGCTCCTATGGCTACACCTTC
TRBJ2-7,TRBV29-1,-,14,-,CSVGVRIPYYEQYF,TGCAGCGTTGGAGTCCGGATCCCGTACTACGAGCAGTACTTC
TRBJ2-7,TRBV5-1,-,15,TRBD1,CASSSIGQGYYEQYF,TGCGCCAGCAGCTCGATTGGACAGGGGTACTACGAGCAGTACTTC
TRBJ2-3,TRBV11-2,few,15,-,CASSSAGQTTDTQYF,TGTGCCAGCAGCTCGGCTGGGCAGACCACAGATACGCAGTATTTT
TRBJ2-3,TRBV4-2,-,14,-,CASSLLERTDTQYF,TGTGCCAGCAGCCTTCTGGAGCGCACAGATACGCAGTATTTT
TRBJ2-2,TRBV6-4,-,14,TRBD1,CASSGQGGTGELFF,TGTGCCAGCAGTGGACAGGGGGGCACCGGGGAGCTGTTTTTT
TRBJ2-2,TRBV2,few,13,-,CASAGLRTGELFF,TGTGCCAGCGCAGGGTTAAGGACCGGGGAGCTGTTTTTT
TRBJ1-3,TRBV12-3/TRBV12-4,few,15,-,CASSEDTRSGNTIYF,TGTGCCAGCAGTGAAGACACCCGCTCTGGAAACACCATATATTTT